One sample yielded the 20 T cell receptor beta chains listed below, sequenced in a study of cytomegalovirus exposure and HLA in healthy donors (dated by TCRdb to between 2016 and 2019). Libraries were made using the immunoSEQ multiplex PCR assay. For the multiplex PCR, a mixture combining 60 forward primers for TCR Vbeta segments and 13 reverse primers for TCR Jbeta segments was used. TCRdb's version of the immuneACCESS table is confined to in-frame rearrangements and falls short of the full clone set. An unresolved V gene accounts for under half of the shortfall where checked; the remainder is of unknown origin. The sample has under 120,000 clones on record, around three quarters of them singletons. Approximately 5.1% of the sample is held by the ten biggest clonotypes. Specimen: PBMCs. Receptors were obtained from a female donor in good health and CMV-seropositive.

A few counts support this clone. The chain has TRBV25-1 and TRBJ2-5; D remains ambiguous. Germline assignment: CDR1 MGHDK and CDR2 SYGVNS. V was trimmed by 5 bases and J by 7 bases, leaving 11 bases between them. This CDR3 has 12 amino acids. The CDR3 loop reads CASSSSLRTQYF. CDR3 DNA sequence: TGTGCCAGCAGTTCGTCTTTGCGGACCCAGTACTTC.

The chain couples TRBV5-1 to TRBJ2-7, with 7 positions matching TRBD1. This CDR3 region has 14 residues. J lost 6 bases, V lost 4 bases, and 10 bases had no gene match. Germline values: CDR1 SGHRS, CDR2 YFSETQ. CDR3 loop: CASSTAQDRAEQYF. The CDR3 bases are TGCGCCAGCAGCACGGCCCAAGACAGGGCCGAGCAGTACTTC.

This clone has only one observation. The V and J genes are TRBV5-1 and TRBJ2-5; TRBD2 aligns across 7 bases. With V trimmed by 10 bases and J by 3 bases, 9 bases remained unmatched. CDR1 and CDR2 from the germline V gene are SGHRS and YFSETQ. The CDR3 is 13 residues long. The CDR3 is CAGTWGGEETQYF. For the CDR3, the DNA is TGCGCCGGGACGTGGGGGGGGGAAGAGACCCAGTACTTC. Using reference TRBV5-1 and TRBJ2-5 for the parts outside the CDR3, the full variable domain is KAGVTQTPRYLIKTRGQQVTLSCSPISGHRSVSWYQQTPGQGLQFLFEYFSETQRNKGNFPGRFSGRQFSNSRSEMNVSTLELGDSALYLCAGTWGGEETQYFGPGTRLLVL.

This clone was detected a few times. Here the CDR3 DNA reads TGTGCCAGCAGTTCCCATGGGCGGGGGGCCCGTTGGGCCCAGTACTTC. Translating it yields CASSSHGRGARWAQYF. The chain uses TRBV28 and TRBJ2-5; 8 bases line up with TRBD2. The V gene's germline CDR1 is MDHEN and CDR2 SYDVKM. The CDR3 has 16 amino acids. The V and J ends lost 4 bases and 9 bases, in that order; junction bases with no gene match: 16. Full variable domain (missing parts from reference TRBV28 and TRBJ2-5): DVKVTQSSRYLVKRTGEKVFLECVQDMDHENMFWYRQDPGLGLRLIYFSYDVKMKEKGDIPEGYSVSREKKERFSLILESASTNQTSMYLCASSSHGRGARWAQYFGPGTRLLVL.

CDR3 sequence reads: CASSQDPSRGGYSTEAFF. In DNA, the CDR3 is TGCGCCAGCAGCCAAGATCCATCCCGAGGGGGATATAGCACTGAAGCTTTCTTT. The rearrangement joins TRBV4-3 to TRBJ1-1; perhaps TRBD1 as D (6 bases). The CDR3 consists of 18 residues. The V gene's germline CDR1 is LGHNA and CDR2 YSLEER. Trimming pared 0 bases from V and 4 bases from J, leaving 21 bases between.

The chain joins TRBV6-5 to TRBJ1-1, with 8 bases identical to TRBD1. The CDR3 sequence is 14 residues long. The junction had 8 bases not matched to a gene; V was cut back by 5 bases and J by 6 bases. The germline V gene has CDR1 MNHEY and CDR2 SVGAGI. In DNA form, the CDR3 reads TGTGCCAGCAGTGCCGGGACAGGAGTCCCTGAAGCTTTCTTT. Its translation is CASSAGTGVPEAFF.

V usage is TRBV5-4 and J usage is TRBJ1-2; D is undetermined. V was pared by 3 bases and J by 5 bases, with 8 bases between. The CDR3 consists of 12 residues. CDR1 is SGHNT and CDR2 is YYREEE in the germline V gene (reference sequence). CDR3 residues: CASSSQEYGYTF. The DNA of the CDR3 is TGTGCCAGCAGCTCGCAGGAATATGGCTACACCTTC.

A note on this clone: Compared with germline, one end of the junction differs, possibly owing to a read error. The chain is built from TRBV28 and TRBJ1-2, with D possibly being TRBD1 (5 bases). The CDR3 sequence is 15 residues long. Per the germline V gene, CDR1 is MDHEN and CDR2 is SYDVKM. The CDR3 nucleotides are TGTGTCAGCAGCTCCTCCTCGGCAGGGCGGGAGGGCTACACCTTC. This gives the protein CVSSSSSAGREGYTF.

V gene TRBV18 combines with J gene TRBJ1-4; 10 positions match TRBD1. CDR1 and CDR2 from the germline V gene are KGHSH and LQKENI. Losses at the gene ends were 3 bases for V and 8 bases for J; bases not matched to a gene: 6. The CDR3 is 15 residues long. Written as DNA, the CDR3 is TGTGCCAGCTCACCCGACAGGGGGCGGGCAGAAAAACTGTTTTTT. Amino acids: CASSPDRGRAEKLFF. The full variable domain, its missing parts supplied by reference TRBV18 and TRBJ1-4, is NAGVMQNPRHLVRRRGQEARLRCSPMKGHSHVYWYRQLPEEGLKFMVYLQKENIIDESGMPKERFSAEFPKEGPSILRIQQVVRGDSAAYFCASSPDRGRAEKLFFGSGTQLSVL.

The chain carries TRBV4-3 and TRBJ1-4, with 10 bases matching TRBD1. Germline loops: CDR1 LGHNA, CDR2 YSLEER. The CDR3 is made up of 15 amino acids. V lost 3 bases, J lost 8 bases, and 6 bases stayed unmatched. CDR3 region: CASSQYGTGDEKLFF. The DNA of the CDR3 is TGCGCCAGCAGCCAGTACGGGACAGGGGACGAAAAACTGTTTTTT.

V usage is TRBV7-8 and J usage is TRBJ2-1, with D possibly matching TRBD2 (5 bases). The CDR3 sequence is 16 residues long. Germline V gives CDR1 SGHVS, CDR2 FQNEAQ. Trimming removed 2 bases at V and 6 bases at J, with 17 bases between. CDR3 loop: CASSLSGLVSVNEQFF. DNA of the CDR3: TGTGCCAGCAGCTTATCGGGGTTAGTAAGTGTCAATGAGCAGTTCTTC.

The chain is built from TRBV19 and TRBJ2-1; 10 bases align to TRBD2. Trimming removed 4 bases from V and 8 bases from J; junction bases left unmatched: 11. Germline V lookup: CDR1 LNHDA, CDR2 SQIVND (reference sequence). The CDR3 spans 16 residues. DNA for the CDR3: TGTGCCAGTAGTACTCGAGGTAGCGGGAGGATCTATGAGCAGTTCTTC. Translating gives CASSTRGSGRIYEQFF. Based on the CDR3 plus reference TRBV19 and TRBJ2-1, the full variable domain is DGGITQSPKYLFRKEGQNVTLSCEQNLNHDAMYWYRQDPGQGLRLIYYSQIVNDFQKGDIAEGYSVSREKKESFPLTVTSAQKNPTAFYLCASSTRGSGRIYEQFFGPGTRLTVL.

The CDR3 DNA reads TGTGCCAGCAGCGCCCAGGGAATTAATGAAAAACTGTTTTTT. Translating gives CASSAQGINEKLFF. The V call is TRBV9, the J call TRBJ1-4; TRBD1 is a possible D gene (5 bases). The CDR3 covers 14 residues. Germline loops: CDR1 SGDLS, CDR2 YYNGEE. The germline V and J ends were trimmed by 3 bases and 4 bases, with 10 bases remaining between them. Full variable domain (rest looked up from reference TRBV9 and TRBJ1-4): DSGVTQTPKHLITATGQRVTLRCSPRSGDLSVYWYQQSLDQGLQFLIQYYNGEERAKGNILERFSAQQFPDLHSELNLSSLELGDSALYFCASSAQGINEKLFFGSGTQLSVL.

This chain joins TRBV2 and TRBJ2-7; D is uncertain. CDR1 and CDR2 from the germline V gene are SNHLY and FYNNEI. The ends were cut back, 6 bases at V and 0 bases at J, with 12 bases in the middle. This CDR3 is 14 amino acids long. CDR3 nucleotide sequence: TGTGCCAGCAGCCCCGCGGCCCCCTCCTACGAGCAGTACTTC. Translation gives CASSPAAPSYEQYF. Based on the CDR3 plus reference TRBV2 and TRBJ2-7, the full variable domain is EPEVTQTPSHQVTQMGQEVILRCVPISNHLYFYWYRQILGQKVEFLVSFYNNEISEKSEIFDDQFSVERPDGSNFTLKIRSTKLEDSAMYFCASSPAAPSYEQYFGPGTRLTVT.

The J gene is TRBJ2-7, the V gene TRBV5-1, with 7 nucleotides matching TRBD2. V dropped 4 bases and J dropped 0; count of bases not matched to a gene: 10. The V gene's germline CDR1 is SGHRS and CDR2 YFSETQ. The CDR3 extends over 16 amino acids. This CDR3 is CASSPLAGPFSYEQYF. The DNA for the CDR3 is TGCGCCAGCAGCCCCTTAGCGGGCCCATTCTCCTACGAGCAGTACTTC.

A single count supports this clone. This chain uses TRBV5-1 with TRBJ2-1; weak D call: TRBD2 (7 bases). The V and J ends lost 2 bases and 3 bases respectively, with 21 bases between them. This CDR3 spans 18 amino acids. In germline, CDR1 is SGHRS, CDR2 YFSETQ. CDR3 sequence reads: CASSFRPLGGGLYNEQFF. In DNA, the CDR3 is TGCGCCAGCAGCTTCCGTCCCCTTGGGGGGGGCCTCTACAATGAGCAGTTCTTC.

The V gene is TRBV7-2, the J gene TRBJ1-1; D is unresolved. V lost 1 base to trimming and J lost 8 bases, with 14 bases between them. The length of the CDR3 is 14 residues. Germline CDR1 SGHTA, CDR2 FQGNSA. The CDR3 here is CASSLGGVGKEAFF. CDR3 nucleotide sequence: TGTGCCAGCAGCTTAGGGGGAGTCGGAAAAGAAGCTTTCTTT. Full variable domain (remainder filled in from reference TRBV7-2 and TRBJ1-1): GAGVSQSPSNKVTEKGKDVELRCDPISGHTALYWYRQSLGQGLEFLIYFQGNSAPDKSGLPSDRFSAERTGGSVSTLTIQRTQQEDSAVYLCASSLGGVGKEAFFGQGTRLTVV.

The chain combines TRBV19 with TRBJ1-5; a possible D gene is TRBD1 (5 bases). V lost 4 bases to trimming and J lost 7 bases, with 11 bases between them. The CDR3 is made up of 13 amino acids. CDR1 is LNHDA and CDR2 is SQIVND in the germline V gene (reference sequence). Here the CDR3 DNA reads TGTGCCAGTAGTAAGGGGATTTACCAGCCCCAGCATTTT. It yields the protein CASSKGIYQPQHF.

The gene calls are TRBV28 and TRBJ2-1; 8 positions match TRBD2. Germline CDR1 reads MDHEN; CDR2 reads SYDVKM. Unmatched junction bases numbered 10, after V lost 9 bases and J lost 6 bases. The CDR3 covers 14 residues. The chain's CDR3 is CARNIAGKVNEQFF. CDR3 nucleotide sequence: TGTGCCAGGAACATAGCGGGAAAGGTCAATGAGCAGTTCTTC.

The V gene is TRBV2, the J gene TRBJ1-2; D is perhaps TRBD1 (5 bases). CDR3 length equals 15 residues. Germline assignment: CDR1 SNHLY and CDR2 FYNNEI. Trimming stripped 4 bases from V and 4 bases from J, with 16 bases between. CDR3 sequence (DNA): TGTGCCAGCAGTGTTAACAGGAGAAACTCCTATGGCTACACCTTC. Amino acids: CASSVNRRNSYGYTF.